This passage covers 19 T cell receptor beta chains from one sample sequenced in a study of shared clonotypes between healthy human individuals. The table came from immunoSEQ multiplex PCR; TCRdb's copy has only in-frame clones and leaves some out. The sample contains fewer than 700,000 clones, approximately 95% of which appear only once. Selected positively for CCR7 and CD45RO-negative, naive CD8 cells excluded terminally differentiated effector memory CD45RA+ cells. Source material: naive CD8+ T cells sorted from blood. All receptors derive from a woman under 40 in good health.

The chain couples TRBV19 to TRBJ1-5; 9 nucleotides match TRBD1. The V and J ends lost 5 bases and 1 base, in that order; junction bases with no gene match: 3. The CDR3 runs 15 residues. The germline V gene encodes CDR1 LNHDA and CDR2 SQIVND (reference sequence). CDR3 amino acids: CASSSTGGSNQPQHF. CDR3 coding DNA: TGTGCCAGTAGTTCGACAGGGGGGAGCAATCAGCCCCAGCATTTT.

On this clone itself: The same CDR3 is also encoded by other DNA sequences in this sample. The chain employs TRBV11-2 and TRBJ2-5; TRBD1 might be the D (6 bases). The DNA end lines up better with TRBJ2-7; the J call may be wrong. Germline lookup yields CDR1 SGHAT and CDR2 FQNNGV. The CDR3 consists of 13 residues. For the CDR3, the DNA is TGTGCCAGCAGCTTAGGGACAGCCTACGAGCAGTACTTC. Its translation: CASSLGTAYEQYF.

This sequence joins TRBV7-9 and TRBJ2-7, with D perhaps TRBD2 (5 bases). CDR3 length equals 12 residues. The V gene's germline CDR1 is SEHNR and CDR2 FQNEAQ (reference sequence). V lost 5 bases, J lost 7 bases, and 12 bases lay in between. CDR3: CASSHSEREQYF. The DNA of the CDR3 is TGTGCCAGCAGCCACAGCGAGCGGGAGCAGTACTTC. Drawing the rest from reference TRBV7-9 and TRBJ2-7, the complete variable domain is DTGVSQNPRHKITKRGQNVTFRCDPISEHNRLYWYRQTLGQGPEFLTYFQNEAQLEKSRLLSDRFSAERPKGSFSTLEIQRTEQGDSAMYLCASSHSEREQYFGPGTRLTVT.

The chain employs TRBV28 and TRBJ2-5; 12 nucleotides align to TRBD2. TRBJ2-7 explains the end of the DNA better; the J call may be wrong. The CDR3 totals 15 residues. Germline CDR1 and CDR2: MDHEN and SYDVKM. The CDR3 sequence: CASSPPLAGGGEQYF. CDR3 DNA: TGTGCCAGCAGTCCCCCACTAGCGGGAGGTGGCGAGCAGTACTTC.

The chain links TRBV9 to TRBJ1-2, with a tentative D call TRBD1 (5 bases). CDR3 size: 12 residues. Germline CDR1 is SGDLS and CDR2 is YYNGEE. Trimming stripped 1 base from V and 5 bases from J, with 6 bases between. CDR3 in amino acids: CASSVQGYGYTF. In DNA, the CDR3 is TGTGCCAGCAGCGTACAGGGATATGGCTACACCTTC.

The genes are TRBV28 and TRBJ2-7, with TRBD1 matching over 9 bases. Trimming at V came to 2 bases and at J to 4 bases, leaving 6 bases not matched to a gene. Germline V gene data show CDR1 as MDHEN and CDR2 as SYDVKM. The CDR3 is 15 amino acids. In nucleotides, the CDR3 is TGTGCCAGCAGTTTAGCCCGGGACAGGGTGTACGAGCAGTACTTC. Its translation: CASSLARDRVYEQYF.

The chain employs TRBV2 and TRBJ2-1, with TRBD1 matching over 11 bases. The CDR3 spans 15 residues. The germline V gene has CDR1 SNHLY and CDR2 FYNNEI. The V and J ends lost 6 bases and 7 bases, in that order; junction bases with no gene match: 8. In DNA, the CDR3 is TGTGCCAGCAGCCGCGGACAGGGGGCCGGTAATGAGCAGTTCTTC. Its translation is CASSRGQGAGNEQFF.

This sequence joins TRBV7-9 and TRBJ1-5; D not resolved. CDR3 size: 13 residues. Trimming stripped 3 bases from V and 2 bases from J, with 5 bases between. From germline, CDR1 is SEHNR and CDR2 FQNEAQ (reference sequence). The CDR3 is CASSFGRNQPQHF. CDR3 nucleotide sequence: TGTGCCAGCAGCTTCGGACGCAATCAGCCCCAGCATTTT.

For the CDR3, the DNA is TGCGCCAGCAGCTTGTCAACCGGGGGGGAAAAACTGTTTTTT. This codes for CASSLSTGGEKLFF. The gene calls are TRBV5-1 and TRBJ1-4, with D tentatively TRBD1 (5 bases). The CDR3 is 14 residues long. CDR1 and CDR2 (germline): SGHRS, YFSETQ. The V end was cut by 1 base, the J end by 8 bases, with 12 bases between.

The chain recombines TRBV6-5 with TRBJ2-7; D gene ambiguous. The germline V gene encodes CDR1 MNHEY and CDR2 SVGAGI. V lost 6 bases to trimming and J lost 4 bases, with 16 bases between them. The CDR3 is made up of 14 amino acids. CDR3 DNA sequence: TGTGCCAGCAGACCCGACTGGGGATTATACGAGCAGTACTTC. This codes for CASRPDWGLYEQYF.

Regarding this clone: Other DNA sequences of this sample code for an identical CDR3. V usage is TRBV20-1 and J usage is TRBJ2-7, with unresolved D. The CDR3 loop spans 11 amino acids. Germline V gene data show CDR1 as DFQATT and CDR2 as SNEGSKA (reference sequence). Trimming left V 0 bases short and J 7 bases short, with 7 bases between. DNA for the CDR3: TGCAGTGCTAGAGATGGGGTTGAGCAGTACTTC. Protein product: CSARDGVEQYF.

Notes on this clone: Compared with germline, one end of the junction differs, possibly owing to a read error. The rearrangement links TRBV7-2 to TRBJ2-7; 13 positions agree with TRBD2. CDR3 size: 19 residues. Looked up from germline, CDR1 is SGHTA and CDR2 is FQGNSA. CDR3 sequence: CASTLNYRTSGSLPYEQYF. The CDR3 DNA follows: TGTGCCAGCACCTTAAACTACCGGACTAGCGGGAGTCTACCTTACGAGCAGTACTTC.

The rearrangement links TRBV6-6 to TRBJ1-1, with D possibly TRBD1 on 6 matching bases. CDR3 size: 16 residues. Germline V CDR1 and CDR2: MNHNY, SVGAGI (reference sequence). The germline V and J ends were trimmed by 3 bases and 3 bases, with 17 bases remaining between them. CDR3 bases: TGTGCCAGCAGTTATCCGCGGGTATCAGGGGACACTGAAGCTTTCTTT. As protein: CASSYPRVSGDTEAFF.

The rearrangement links TRBV29-1 to TRBJ2-1; TRBD1 matches 8 bases. Germline trimming cut 3 bases from V and 0 bases from J; bases unmatched to any gene: 7. Germline V gene data show CDR1 as SQVTM and CDR2 as ANQGSEA. This CDR3 has 16 residues. CDR3 in DNA: TGCAGCGTTGAGGGACAGGCGAAAAGCTCCTACAATGAGCAGTTCTTC. The encoded protein is CSVEGQAKSSYNEQFF.

The chain links TRBV15 to TRBJ1-2; a weak D match, TRBD1 (6 bases). The CDR3 spans 13 residues. Germline loops: CDR1 LNHNV, CDR2 YYDKDF (reference sequence). Trimming removed 5 bases at V and 2 bases at J, with 9 bases between. CDR3 sequence: CATSPGANYGYTF. CDR3 DNA: TGTGCCACCAGCCCGGGGGCCAACTATGGCTACACCTTC. Filled out from reference TRBV15 and TRBJ1-2, the complete variable domain reads DAMVIQNPRYQVTQFGKPVTLSCSQTLNHNVMYWYQQKSSQAPKLLFHYYDKDFNNEADTPDNFQSRRPNTSFCFLDIRSPGLGDTAMYLCATSPGANYGYTFGSGTRLTVV.

The V and J genes are TRBV6-5 and TRBJ1-4; possible D gene TRBD1, 6 bases. The CDR3 consists of 12 residues. The germline CDR1 and CDR2 sequences are MNHEY and SVGAGI. V lost 5 bases and J 10 bases, leaving 11 bases between the germline ends. This CDR3 reads CASSPEGGKLFF. DNA of the CDR3: TGTGCCAGCAGTCCCGAAGGGGGAAAACTGTTTTTT.

J is TRBJ1-3 and V is TRBV19, with 9 bases aligning to TRBD1. CDR3 length: 16 residues. CDR1 LNHDA and CDR2 SQIVND come from the germline V gene (reference sequence). The J segment lost 7 bases and the V segment lost 3 bases, leaving 10 bases of the junction unmatched. In nucleotides, the CDR3 is TGTGCCAGTAGTATCATGACAGGGGGACTGAAGAACACCATATATTTT. Translating it yields CASSIMTGGLKNTIYF.

This chain joins TRBV7-8 and TRBJ1-1; D ambiguous. CDR3 size: 11 residues. Trimming stripped 5 bases from V and 6 bases from J, with 7 bases between. In germline, CDR1 is SGHVS, CDR2 FQNEAQ. This chain's CDR3 is CASSPVAEAFF. CDR3 DNA: TGTGCCAGCAGCCCAGTAGCTGAAGCTTTCTTT.

This chain uses TRBV11-1 with TRBJ2-7; D is possibly TRBD1 (6 bases). Germline V gene lookup returns CDR1 SGHAT and CDR2 FQDESV (reference sequence). CDR3 length: 13 residues. The V end lost 5 bases, the J end lost 0 bases, and 8 bases lay between the germline ends. CDR3 sequence reads: CASSMTGSYEQYF. CDR3 DNA sequence: TGTGCCAGCAGCATGACAGGCTCCTACGAGCAGTACTTC.